The clone carrying this T cell receptor (beta chain) was seen many times. Its cognate antigen is unknown. V lost 4 bases and J lost 1; bases outside the gene matches: 5. CDR1 SGDLS and CDR2 YYNGEE come from the germline V gene. This CDR3 has 15 residues. The authors reverse transcribed all of the isolated RNA, so sequencing captured expressed TCRB transcripts. Generated by immunoSEQ multiplex PCR, the TCRdb table keeps only in-frame clones and is missing some. The table lists over 100,000 clones, less than 20% of them singletons. The sample comes from a study of beta chain features in type 1 diabetes. Study-wide background: Similarity in age, gender and cell yields was seen between patients and healthy donors.

Cells sorted by CD45RO/CCR7/CD25/CD127/CD95/CD27 comprised CD4+ naive, central memory, regulatory and stem cell-like memory cells. Purity exceeded 95% in all sorted populations. Findings and limits, study-wide: At VDJ recombination sites, type 1 diabetes patients had fewer insertions and more deleted nucleotides. TCRB CDR3s from Type 1 diabetes patients were moderately but significantly shorter in all four CD4+ subsets.

This sequence joins TRBV9 and TRBJ2-1; 7 bases line up with TRBD1. The specimen sequenced was central memory CD4+ T cells from blood. This clonotype originated in a man younger than 45 with type 1 diabetes. The CDR3 loop is CASSSGQTSYNEQFF. As DNA, the CDR3 is TGTGCCAGCAGCTCGGGACAGACTTCCTACAATGAGCAGTTCTTC.